This is a list of T cell receptor beta chains from one sample in a study of T-cell memory formation after mild COVID-19. TCRdb reanalysed the 5' RACE reads using MiXCR and keeps one entry per CDR3 protein. The table includes under 550,000 distinct CDR3 sequences, about 20% detected once. The material sequenced was PBMCs or a T cell subset sorted from them (not recorded which). These receptors all stem from a man aged 18 to 35 who had mild COVID-19 (a few samples of this study predate the infection). Cell type and time point are not known. Each CDR3 is given with its conserved first and last residue. Each record gives: D gene, V gene, J gene, clone size, CDR3 DNA, CDR3 protein. A D gene is named only where the DNA matches it firmly. Clone size is shown for a subset of rows, as once, few, many or a class of expanded clone.

>.|TRBV6-6|TRBJ1-5|many
TGTGGGGCCGCGGTGGGAGGTCAGCCCCAGCATTTT
CGAAVGGQPQHF
>TRBD2|TRBV4-1|TRBJ2-3|.
TGCGCCAGCAGGGGGAGAGCGGGGGGCACAGATACGCAGTATTTT
CASRGRAGGTDTQYF
>.|TRBV6-2/TRBV6-3|TRBJ1-2|.
TGTGCCAGCAGTTACAACAGGTTCTATGGCTACACCTTC
CASSYNRFYGYTF
>.|TRBV12-3/TRBV12-4|TRBJ1-1|few
TGTGCCAGCTCCCTAAGGAGGGCGGAAGCTTTCTTT
CASSLRRAEAFF
>.|TRBV7-3|TRBJ2-3|.
TGTGCCAGCAGCTTATCAGGGTACGAAGATACGCAGTATTTT
CASSLSGYEDTQYF
>TRBD2|TRBV4-3|TRBJ2-1|.
TGCGCCAGCAGCCAAGGGTTGACTAGCTCCAATGAGCAGTTCTTC
CASSQGLTSSNEQFF
>TRBD1|TRBV20-1|TRBJ1-6|few
TGCAGTGCACAGGACAGGCAAAGCTCCTATAATTCACCCCTCCACTTT
CSAQDRQSSYNSPLHF
>TRBD1|TRBV5-1|TRBJ2-1|.
TGCGCCAGCAGCTACAATCCACCGGGACAGGGAGCTAAGAATGAGCAGTTCTTC
CASSYNPPGQGAKNEQFF
>TRBD1|TRBV5-1|TRBJ1-2|few
TGCGCCAGCAGCTTGGGGCAGGGGGCCCCCGGCTACACCTTC
CASSLGQGAPGYTF
>.|TRBV12-3/TRBV12-4|TRBJ2-3|few
TGTGCCAGCAGTTCGACAGACGACGCGGTGGATACGCAGTATTTT
CASSSTDDAVDTQYF
>TRBD1|TRBV2|TRBJ2-6|.
TGTGCCAGCAGTGTGACAGGGCGAGGGGCCTCTGGGGCCAACGTCCTGACTTTC
CASSVTGRGASGANVLTF
>.|TRBV5-1|TRBJ2-5|many
TGCGCCAGCAGTTTGACGGTCCAAGAGACCCAGTACTTC
CASSLTVQETQYF
>.|TRBV7-6|TRBJ2-1|.
TGTGCCAGCAACACAGACGGGGATGAGCAGTTCTTC
CASNTDGDEQFF
>.|TRBV29-1|TRBJ1-1|.
TGCAGCGTTGGGGGGGTCGGAACTGAAGCTTTCTTT
CSVGGVGTEAFF
>.|TRBV7-2|TRBJ2-3|.
TGTGCCAGCAGCCCTAGATTTCAGGTTATCACAGATACGCAGTATTTT
CASSPRFQVITDTQYF
>.|TRBV9|TRBJ2-1|.
TGTGCCAGCAGCGTTGGGCTAGCTCGGGCTCTGACCTACAATGAGCAGTTCTTC
CASSVGLARALTYNEQFF
>TRBD1|TRBV7-9|TRBJ2-6|few
TGTGCCAGCAGCTGGACAGGCTCTGGGGCCAACGTCCTGACTTTC
CASSWTGSGANVLTF
>.|TRBV29-1|TRBJ2-3|few
TGCAGCGTTGTCGTTGGGACAGATACGCAGTATTTT
CSVVVGTDTQYF
>.|TRBV4-1|TRBJ2-3|few
TGCGCCAGCAGCCAAGAAGGCAGGGCTGGCACAGATACGCAGTATTTT
CASSQEGRAGTDTQYF
>.|TRBV12-3/TRBV12-4|TRBJ1-6|.
TGTGCCAGCAGTTGGACCAATAATTCACCCCTCCACTTT
CASSWTNNSPLHF
>.|TRBV29-1|TRBJ1-1|.
TGCAGCGTTGCCCCCTTCCCGAACACTGAAGCTTTCTTT
CSVAPFPNTEAFF
>TRBD1|TRBV19|TRBJ1-2|.
TGTGCCAGTAGAACCGGGACAGAGTTAAATAACTATGGCTACACCTTC
CASRTGTELNNYGYTF
>.|TRBV12-3/TRBV12-4|TRBJ1-1|many
TGTGCCAGCAGTCCACGTTGGGGACTGAACACTGAAGCTTTCTTT
CASSPRWGLNTEAFF
>TRBD2|TRBV11-2|TRBJ2-5|.
TGTGCCAGCAGCTCGTGGACTAGCGGGGTGGGAGAGACCCAGTACTTC
CASSSWTSGVGETQYF